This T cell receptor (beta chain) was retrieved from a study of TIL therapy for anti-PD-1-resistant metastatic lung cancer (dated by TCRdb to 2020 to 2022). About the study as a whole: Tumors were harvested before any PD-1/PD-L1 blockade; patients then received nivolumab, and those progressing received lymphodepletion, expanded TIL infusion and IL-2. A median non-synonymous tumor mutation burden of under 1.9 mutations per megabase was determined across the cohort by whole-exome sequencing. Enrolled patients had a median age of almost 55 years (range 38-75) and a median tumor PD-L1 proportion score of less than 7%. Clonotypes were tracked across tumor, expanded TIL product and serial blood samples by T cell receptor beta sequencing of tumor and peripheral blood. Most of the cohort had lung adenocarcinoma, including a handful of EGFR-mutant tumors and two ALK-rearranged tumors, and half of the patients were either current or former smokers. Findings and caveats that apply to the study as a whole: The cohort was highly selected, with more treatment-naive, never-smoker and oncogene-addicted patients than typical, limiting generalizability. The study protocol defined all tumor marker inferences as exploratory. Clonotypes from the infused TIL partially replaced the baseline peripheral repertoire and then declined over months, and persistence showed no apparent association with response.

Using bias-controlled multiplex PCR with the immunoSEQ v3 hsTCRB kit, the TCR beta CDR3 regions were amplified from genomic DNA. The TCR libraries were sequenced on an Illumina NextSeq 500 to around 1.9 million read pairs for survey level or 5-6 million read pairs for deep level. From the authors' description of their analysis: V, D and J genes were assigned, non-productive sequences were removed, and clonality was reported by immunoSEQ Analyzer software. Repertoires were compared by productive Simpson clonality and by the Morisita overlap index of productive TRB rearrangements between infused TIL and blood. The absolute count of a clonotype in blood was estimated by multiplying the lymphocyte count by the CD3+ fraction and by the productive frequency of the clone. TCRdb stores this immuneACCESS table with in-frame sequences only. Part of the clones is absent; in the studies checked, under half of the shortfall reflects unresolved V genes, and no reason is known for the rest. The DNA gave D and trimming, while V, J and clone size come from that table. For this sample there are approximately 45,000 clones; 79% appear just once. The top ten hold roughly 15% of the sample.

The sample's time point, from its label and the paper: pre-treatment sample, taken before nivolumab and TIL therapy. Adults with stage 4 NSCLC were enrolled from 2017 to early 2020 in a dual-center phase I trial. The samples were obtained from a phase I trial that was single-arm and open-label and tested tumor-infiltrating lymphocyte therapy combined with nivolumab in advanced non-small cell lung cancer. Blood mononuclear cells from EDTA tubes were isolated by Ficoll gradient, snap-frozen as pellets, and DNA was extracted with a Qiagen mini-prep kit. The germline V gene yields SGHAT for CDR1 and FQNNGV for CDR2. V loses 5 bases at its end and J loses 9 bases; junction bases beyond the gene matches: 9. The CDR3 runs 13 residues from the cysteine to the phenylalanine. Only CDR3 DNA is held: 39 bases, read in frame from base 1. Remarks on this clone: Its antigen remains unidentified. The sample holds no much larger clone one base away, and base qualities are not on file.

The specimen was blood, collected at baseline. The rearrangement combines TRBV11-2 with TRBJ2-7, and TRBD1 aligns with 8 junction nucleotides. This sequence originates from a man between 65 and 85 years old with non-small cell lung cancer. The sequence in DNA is TGTGCCAGCAGCCCCGTCGGACAGGGCGGGCAGTACTTC. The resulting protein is CASSPVGQGGQYF.